This T cell receptor (beta chain) was recovered during a study of molecular identifiers for immune sequencing clone quantification. Study-wide results and limits: Beyond 20 RNA copies, clones held over 97% of effector molecules, compared with under 1% in naive cells.

Of note for this clonotype: No antigen is known for it.

Source material for naive CD8 libraries was roughly 20,000 to 1,100,000 sorted cells, with 10%, 30% or 50% RNA. This CDR3 has 16 residues. Germline V gene lookup returns CDR1 MGHRA and CDR2 YSYEKL. The V and J ends lost 4 bases and 3 bases, in that order; junction bases with no gene match: 7. TCRdb re-analysed the PCR reads in MiXCR, keeping a single row per CDR3 protein. Of under 600,000 distinct CDR3 sequences listed, over 20% are singletons. The chain carries TRBV4-1 and TRBJ1-1; TRBD1 agrees at 11 bases. The sample taken for sequencing was naive CD8+ T cells from blood, with Jurkat cell RNA spiked in. Subset: FACS-sorted CD8+CD4-CCR7+CD45RA+ naive T cells. The TCR sequence derives from a human donor in good health. Some libraries in this study had Jurkat cell RNA spiked in. This CDR3 is CASSRGQGAVDTEAFF. CDR3 bases: TGCGCCAGCAGCCGAGGACAGGGGGCGGTGGACACTGAAGCTTTCTTT.